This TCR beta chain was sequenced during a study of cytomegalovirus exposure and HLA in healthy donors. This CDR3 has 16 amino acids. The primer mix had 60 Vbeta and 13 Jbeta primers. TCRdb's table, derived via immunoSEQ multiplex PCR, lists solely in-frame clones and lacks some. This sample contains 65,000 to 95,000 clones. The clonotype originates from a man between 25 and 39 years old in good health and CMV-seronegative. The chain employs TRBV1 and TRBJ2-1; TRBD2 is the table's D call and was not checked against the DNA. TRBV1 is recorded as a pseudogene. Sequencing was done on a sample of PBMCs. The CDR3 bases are TGCACCAGCAGCCAAAGCGGGGGGGCCATTAGCGATGAGCAGTTCTTC. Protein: CTSSQSGGAISDEQFF.